The 10 T cell receptor beta chains below were found in one sample sequenced in a study of cytomegalovirus exposure and HLA in healthy donors. PCR was performed using 60 Vbeta and 13 Jbeta primers. The table came from immunoSEQ multiplex PCR; TCRdb's copy has only in-frame clones and leaves some out. The sample holds about 280,000 clones; roughly 90% are singletons and the top ten take 2% to 3%. The sample was PBMCs. The source is a woman younger than 35 in good health and CMV-seronegative.

The chain recombines TRBV27 with TRBJ2-5, with D perhaps matching TRBD2 (6 bases). The V and J ends lost 5 bases and 0 bases respectively, with 13 bases between them. This CDR3 is built from 15 residues. Germline V CDR1 and CDR2: MNHEY, SMNVEV (reference sequence). The CDR3 DNA follows: TGTGCCAGCAGTCGCCTTCGGGACTACCAAGAGACCCAGTACTTC. This translates into CASSRLRDYQETQYF.

This chain links TRBV7-9 with TRBJ2-5; D remains unclear. The CDR3 has 14 residues. CDR1 and CDR2 from the germline V gene are SEHNR and FQNEAQ (reference sequence). V shed 0 bases and J shed 1 base, with 6 bases lying between them. CDR3 nucleotide sequence: TGTGCCAGCAGCTTAGCGGCGGCCCAAGAGACCCAGTACTTC. Its translation: CASSLAAAQETQYF.

The chain couples TRBV2 to TRBJ1-2; D may be TRBD1 (5 bases). Germline CDR1 reads SNHLY; CDR2 reads FYNNEI. The germline V and J ends were trimmed by 1 base and 5 bases, with 14 bases remaining between them. The CDR3 totals 15 residues. CDR3 loop: CASSEGWGSSYGYTF. The CDR3 coding sequence is TGTGCCAGCAGTGAAGGATGGGGCAGTTCGTATGGCTACACCTTC.

V and J are TRBV13 and TRBJ2-7, with D tentatively TRBD2 (7 bases). Trimming took off 1 base at V and 6 bases at J, with 19 bases between the two ends. Germline assignment: CDR1 PRHDT and CDR2 FYEKMQ (reference sequence). This CDR3 is built from 16 residues. CDR3: CASSLVLGGQGSEQYF. The CDR3 nucleotides read TGTGCCAGCAGCTTAGTCCTCGGGGGGCAGGGAAGCGAGCAGTACTTC.

The rearrangement joins TRBV6-6 to TRBJ2-3; tentatively, D is TRBD1 (5 bases). Trimming stripped 8 bases from V and 6 bases from J, with 12 bases between. The CDR3 is 12 amino acids. In germline, CDR1 is MNHNY, CDR2 SVGAGI (reference sequence). The CDR3 DNA follows: TGTGCCAGCGGACCTAAGGGGGATACGCAGTATTTT. It encodes CASGPKGDTQYF.

There are a few counts of this clone. This sequence joins TRBV5-1 and TRBJ2-4; TRBD2 might be the D (5 bases). Deletions cut 2 bases from V and 0 bases from J, with 12 bases between. The CDR3 sequence is 16 residues long. Germline CDR1 is SGHRS and CDR2 is YFSETQ. CDR3 bases: TGCGCCAGCAGCTTCGGACTCCTTCAAGCCAAAAACATTCAGTACTTC. It encodes CASSFGLLQAKNIQYF.

This chain connects TRBV11-2 to TRBJ1-6; D remains ambiguous. Germline V CDR1 and CDR2: SGHAT, FQNNGV. Trimming removed 5 bases from V and 6 bases from J, with 5 bases in between. The CDR3 spans 12 residues. CDR3 in amino acids: CASSPLNSPLHF. The CDR3 region has the DNA TGTGCCAGCAGCCCTCTTAATTCACCCCTCCACTTT.

This chain joins TRBV6-1 and TRBJ2-7; TRBD2 matches at 11 bases. This CDR3 is 15 amino acids long. CDR1 is MNHNS and CDR2 is SASEGT in the germline V gene. V dropped 3 bases and J dropped 2; count of bases not matched to a gene: 3. Written as DNA, the CDR3 is TGTGCCAGCAGTGACGGACTAGCGGGCGCCTACGAGCAGTACTTC. As protein: CASSDGLAGAYEQYF.

This chain links TRBV11-3 with TRBJ2-1; perhaps TRBD1 as D (6 bases). CDR1 and CDR2 (germline): SGHNT, YENEEA. Trimming cost V 5 bases and J 6 bases, with 11 bases left between them. The CDR3 extends over 13 amino acids. The CDR3 reads CASSPTGFNEQFF. The CDR3 bases are TGTGCCAGCAGCCCCACAGGGTTCAATGAGCAGTTCTTC.

This clone was seen once. The rearrangement uses TRBV5-6 and TRBJ1-1, with a tentative D call TRBD1 (5 bases). The V end lost 0 bases, the J end lost 10 bases, and 13 bases lay between the germline ends. This CDR3 spans 13 amino acids. Germline lookup yields CDR1 SGHDT and CDR2 YYEEEE. This chain's CDR3 is CASSLEGVGGAFF. CDR3 coding DNA: TGTGCCAGCAGCTTGGAAGGGGTCGGGGGAGCTTTCTTT.